Given below is one T cell receptor (beta chain) in context. This clone has only one observation. The clone's antigen remains unknown. No clone much larger than this one lies a single base away; base qualities are absent. Other DNA variants within this sample encode the same CDR3. Library generation was performed with the immunoSEQ multiplex PCR assay. For the multiplex PCR, a mixture combining 60 forward primers for TCR Vbeta segments and 13 reverse primers for TCR Jbeta segments was used. A multiplex PCR assay on genomic DNA amplified the CDR3 region of rearranged TCR beta genes. Amplified TCR beta libraries were sequenced as 87-base-pair reads on the Illumina HiSeq System. Turning to the authors' computational methods: A later analysis counted about 82 million unique TCR beta chains across the 666 repertoires, and around 12 million of these chains were shared by at least two donors. Raw reads were error-corrected and collapsed into unique sequences with a nearest-neighbor algorithm that merged closely related sequences to remove PCR and sequencing errors. V, D and J gene segments were assigned by aligning CDR3 sequences to IMGT reference sequences. For a sequence to be retained, at least a six-nucleotide match to both a V gene segment and a J gene segment was required. Rearrangements were called productive when the CDR3 lacked stop codons and stayed in frame with V and J; all others were non-productive. CDR3 was defined by IMGT convention, running from the second conserved V-encoded cysteine to the conserved J-encoded phenylalanine. The earlier analysis of about 610 of the donors excluded sequences that lacked an unambiguous match to a single V gene segment. In an earlier analysis of 450 to 750 of the donors, a V segment was called functional when productive rearrangements were above 56.7%, and segregating when the standard deviation between donors exceeded 5%. To diagnose cytomegalovirus status from the catalog of TCR beta chain sequences, a statistical classification framework was built. A later analysis assigned V and J genes by comparing TCR nucleotide sequences with IMGT/GENE-DB human TR gene sequences. In a later analysis, CDR3 sequences and most-parsimonious VDJ recombination scenarios were assigned using the TCRdist pipeline. In a later analysis, each TCR beta chain was defined by its CDR3 amino acid sequence together with its V-gene family, and reads lacking a unique V-gene family were excluded. In a later analysis, nearly 600 highly shared, low-generation-probability nucleotide sequences were removed to address suspected cross-contamination and a sequencing artifact. For each public chain, a later analysis derived a clonal expansion index from normalized ranks of inferred template counts within each repertoire. Generation probabilities in a later analysis came from a VDJ recombination model fitted to out-of-frame rearrangements, and those results were checked against IGoR. A later analysis scored TCR-TCR, TCR-HLA and TCR-CMV co-occurrence with hypergeometric tests, applying a repertoire-size bias correction to TCR pairs. A later analysis estimated false discovery rates by permuting HLA or CMV assignments 20 times. In a later analysis, co-occurring TCRs were grouped using DBSCAN, with TCRdist sequence similarity added in when clustering inside HLA-allele-positive subsets. Repertoires with fewer than 30,000 or more than 120,000 public chains, plus five repertoires with anomalous nucleotide sharing, were excluded from co-occurrence clustering. Drawn from immuneACCESS, this table holds only the in-frame rearrangements with V and J called that TCRdb kept. Clones are partly lost; checked studies trace under half to an unresolved V gene and leave the rest unexplained. That table supplies the V and J calls and clone size; D and trimming were determined from the DNA. Here the sample has around 190,000 clones; roughly 78% occur a single time. 3.5% to 5% of the sample belongs to the ten largest clones.

This sample is drawn from a study of cytomegalovirus exposure and HLA in healthy donors (TCRdb year 2017). Looking at the study overall: An earlier analysis of roughly 610 of the donors reported approximately 300 Gb of sequence data and 100 million to 120 million unique TCR beta sequences obtained from about 179 million T cells. The study aimed to test whether signatures of past pathogen exposure could be identified by cataloging public T cell receptors. Every discovery cohort repertoire had been produced on one sequencing platform. A later genetic analysis used genome-wide SNP genotypes for about 60% of the roughly 700 donors, treating that subset as a discovery cohort. In a later analysis, previously published TCR beta repertoires from about 640 donors were re-analyzed and high-resolution HLA genotyping was added so that TCR occurrence patterns could be studied. The study profiled the T cell repertoires of approximately 700 subjects by immunosequencing and related them to cytomegalovirus serostatus. Besides the first cohort of some 670 subjects, a separate validation cohort made up of about 120 different subjects was used. Class I and class II HLA loci were covered by the typing at four-digit resolution. High-throughput TCR immunosequencing, statistical association of individual TCRs with disease status, and machine learning were combined to predict cytomegalovirus infection status. The number of donors typed differed by locus, with about 629-640 for A, B, C, DRB1 and DQB1, about 500 for DQA1, approximately 580 for DPA1, and 472 for DPB1. Roughly 300 gigabases of sequencing data and about 92 million unique TCR sequences made up an early release that covered around 640 HLA-typed donors. Of the approximately 400 genotyped donors, 70% to 90% were placed in the genetic ancestry cluster associated with self-reported Caucasian donors. Among around 400 genotyped donors of the cohort, an average of around 240,000 unique TCR beta nucleotide sequences was sequenced per donor, of which roughly 18% were non-productive. In the later analysis, no new phenotypic data were used to find candidate immune exposures; instead, reliance was placed on TCR beta sequences and their occurrence across donors. Donor age, sex, ethnicity and CMV serostatus were compiled together with the repertoire data. A handful of DR-DQ haplotypes were handled as single units for association and clustering because linkage in the cohort was strong. An earlier analysis of roughly 600 of the donors used high-throughput TCR beta sequencing to judge whether each TCR beta V gene segment behaved as functional or pseudogenic.

The cohort comprised 666 healthy bone marrow donors. At the time of sampling, every cohort member was nominally healthy, though immune exposures that went unrecorded were likely present. The donor was CMV seropositive and belonged to the group of more than 250 seropositive cohort members. Each donor provided a peripheral blood sample, and peripheral blood mononuclear cells were used for TCR beta sequencing. The Qiagen DNeasy Blood Extraction Kit was used to extract genomic DNA from the blood cell samples. As encoded in the germline V gene, CDR1 is SGHDT while CDR2 is YYEEEE. The trim is 4 bases for V and 3 bases for J, with a gap of 20 bases between the germline ends. Inclusive of the bounding cysteine and phenylalanine, the CDR3 is 16 residues long. Only the CDR3 region is kept as DNA, spanning 48 bases read in frame from base 1. Broader findings and caveats from the paper: A later genetic analysis reported fewer N-insertions in productive TCRs among donors in an Asian-associated ancestry cluster than the roughly 720-donor mean. In a later analysis, HLA-associated TCR beta chains were found to be more clonally expanded and to have lower generation probabilities than equally common non-associated chains. When HLA alleles, especially DR and DQ, strongly co-occurred, attributing TCR associations to individual alleles was difficult. Several of the top co-occurrence clusters appeared to be linked to parvovirus B19, influenza, CMV and Epstein-Barr virus, according to a later analysis. According to a later analysis, TCR association rates differed among HLA loci, with DRB1 alleles showing the most associated TCRs and HLA-C alleles showing the fewest. A cluster of highly shared sequence variants was judged likely to represent a technical artifact of the sequencing pipeline. A further reported finding was that TCR beta sequences accurately predicted the HLA-A and HLA-B alleles for most subjects in the first cohort. According to the authors, the approach could potentially be generalized to other disease states and immunological phenotypes. In vitro tests confirmed that a few of the cytomegalovirus-associated TCR beta chains recognize cytomegalovirus antigens. Linkage disequilibrium might explain the correlated functional status among segregating V segments, but an unknown experimental factor could not be ruled out. The presence/absence analyses assumed that sequencing depth was roughly uniform across donors, and that assumption may not be true. In an earlier analysis of about 540 of the donors, most TCR beta V segments were observed in productive rearrangements about 87% or about 30% of the time, broadly matching IMGT annotations. In both the original and validation cohorts, the classifier was reported to diagnose cytomegalovirus status with high specificity and sensitivity. Some IMGT-functional V segments, including TRBV6-2 and TRBV6-3, could not be distinguished by the 87-base-pair reads and were therefore excluded. Across donors, most TCR sequences were observed very rarely, whereas some public TCRs were present in many individuals. In a later analysis, most CMV-associated TCR beta chains were found to appear HLA-restricted, with HLA associations seemingly driven largely by CMV exposure. In a later analysis, 15,000 to 20,000 TCR beta sequences were associated with specific HLA alleles at a false discovery rate of 0.05. Because HLA typing was missing for some donors at each locus, association tests included only the typed subset. Around 16 rarely observed V segments, including chromosome 9 orphons, were excluded from the earlier analysis of a few hundred of the donors because counts were too low. Immune exposure information for the cohort was limited to CMV serostatus. V-gene and J-gene trimming of TCR beta chains was associated with a missense DCLRE1C variant in a later genetic analysis, and the association was replicated in an independent cohort. The study listed approximately 150 TCR beta chains as associated with cytomegalovirus. In this cohort, only TCR beta chains were sequenced, and detectable features were limited by the absence of alpha or paired-chain data.

Sample: PBMCs. The chain couples TRBV5-6 to TRBJ2-7, with a tentative D gene TRBD2 over 6 matching bases. The sequence was obtained from a young woman in good health and CMV-seropositive. The CDR3 amino acid sequence is: CASSPDGSGRIYEQYF. The DNA sequence reads TGTGCCAGCAGCCCCGACGGTAGTGGGAGGATCTACGAGCAGTACTTC.